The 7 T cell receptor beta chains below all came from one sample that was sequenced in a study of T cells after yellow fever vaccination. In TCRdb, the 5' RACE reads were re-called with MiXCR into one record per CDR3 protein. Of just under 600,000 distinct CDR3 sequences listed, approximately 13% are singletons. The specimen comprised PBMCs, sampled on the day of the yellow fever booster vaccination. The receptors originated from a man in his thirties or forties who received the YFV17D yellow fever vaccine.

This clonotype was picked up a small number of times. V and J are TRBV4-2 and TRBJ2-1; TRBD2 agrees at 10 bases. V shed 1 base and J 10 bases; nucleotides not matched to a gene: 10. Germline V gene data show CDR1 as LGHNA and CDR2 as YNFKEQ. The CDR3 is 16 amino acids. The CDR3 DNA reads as TGTGCCAGCAGCCAAGCGGGGTCTAGCGGGAGATCGGAGCAGTTCTTC. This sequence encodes CASSQAGSSGRSEQFF.

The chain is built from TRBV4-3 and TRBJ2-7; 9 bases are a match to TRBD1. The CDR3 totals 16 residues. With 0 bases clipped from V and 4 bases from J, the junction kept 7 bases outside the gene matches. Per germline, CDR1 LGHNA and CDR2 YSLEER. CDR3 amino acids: CASSQDAGDRAYEQYF. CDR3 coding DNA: TGCGCCAGCAGCCAAGATGCGGGGGACAGGGCTTACGAGCAGTACTTC.

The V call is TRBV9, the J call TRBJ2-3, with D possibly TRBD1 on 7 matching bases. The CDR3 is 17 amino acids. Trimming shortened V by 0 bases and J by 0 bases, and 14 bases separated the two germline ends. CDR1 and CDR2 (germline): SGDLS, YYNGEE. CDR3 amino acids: CASSVGGGGVSTDTQYF. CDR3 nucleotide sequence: TGTGCCAGCAGCGTAGGCGGAGGGGGCGTTAGCACAGATACGCAGTATTTT.

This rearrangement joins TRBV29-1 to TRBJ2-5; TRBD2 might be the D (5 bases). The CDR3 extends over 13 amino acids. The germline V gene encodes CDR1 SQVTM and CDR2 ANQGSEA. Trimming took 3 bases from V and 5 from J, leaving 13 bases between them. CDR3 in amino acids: CSVDRTPSETQYF. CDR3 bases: TGCAGCGTTGACAGGACTCCTAGCGAGACCCAGTACTTC.

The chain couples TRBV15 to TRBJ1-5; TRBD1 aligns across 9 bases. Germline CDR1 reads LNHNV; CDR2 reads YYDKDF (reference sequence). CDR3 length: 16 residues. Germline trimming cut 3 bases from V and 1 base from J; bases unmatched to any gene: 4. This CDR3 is CATSSIQGASNQPQHF. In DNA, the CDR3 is TGTGCCACCAGCAGCATACAGGGGGCGAGCAATCAGCCCCAGCATTTT.

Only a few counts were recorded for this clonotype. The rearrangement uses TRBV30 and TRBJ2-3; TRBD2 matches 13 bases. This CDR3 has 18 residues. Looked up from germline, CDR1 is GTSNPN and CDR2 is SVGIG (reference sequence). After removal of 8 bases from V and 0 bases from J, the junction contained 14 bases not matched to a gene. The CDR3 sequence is CAQAPGRLAGGSTDTQYF. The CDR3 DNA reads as TGTGCCCAGGCCCCAGGGAGACTAGCGGGAGGCAGCACAGATACGCAGTATTTT.

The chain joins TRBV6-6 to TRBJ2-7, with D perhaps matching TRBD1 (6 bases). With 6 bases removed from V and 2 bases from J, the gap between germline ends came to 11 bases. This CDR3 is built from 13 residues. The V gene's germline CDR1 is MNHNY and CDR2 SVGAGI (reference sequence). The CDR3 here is CASSSRTAYEQYF. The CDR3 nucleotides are TGTGCCAGCAGCTCCAGGACAGCCTACGAGCAGTACTTC.